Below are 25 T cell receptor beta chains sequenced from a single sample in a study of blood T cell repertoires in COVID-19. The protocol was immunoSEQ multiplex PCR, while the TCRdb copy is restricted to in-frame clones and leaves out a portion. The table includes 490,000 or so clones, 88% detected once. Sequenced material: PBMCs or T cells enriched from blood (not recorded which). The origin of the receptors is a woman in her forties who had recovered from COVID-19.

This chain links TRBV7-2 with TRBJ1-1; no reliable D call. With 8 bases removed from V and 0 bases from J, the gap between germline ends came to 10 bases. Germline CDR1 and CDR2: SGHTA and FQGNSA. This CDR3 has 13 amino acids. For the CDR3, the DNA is TGTGCCAGCGGCACAGACCTGAACACTGAAGCTTTCTTT. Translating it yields CASGTDLNTEAFF.

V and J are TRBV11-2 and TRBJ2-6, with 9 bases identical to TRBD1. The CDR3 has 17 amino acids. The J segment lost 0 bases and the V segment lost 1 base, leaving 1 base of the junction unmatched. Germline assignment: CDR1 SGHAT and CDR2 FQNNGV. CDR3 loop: CASSLGQGGSGANVLTF. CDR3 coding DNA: TGTGCCAGCAGCTTAGGACAGGGGGGCTCTGGGGCCAACGTCCTGACTTTC.

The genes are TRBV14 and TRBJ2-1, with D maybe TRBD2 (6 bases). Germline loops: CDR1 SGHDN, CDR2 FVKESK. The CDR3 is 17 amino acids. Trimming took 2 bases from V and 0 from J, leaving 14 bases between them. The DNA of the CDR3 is TGTGCCAGCAGCCAATCTCCCGGGACTGGCTCCTACAATGAGCAGTTCTTC. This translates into CASSQSPGTGSYNEQFF.

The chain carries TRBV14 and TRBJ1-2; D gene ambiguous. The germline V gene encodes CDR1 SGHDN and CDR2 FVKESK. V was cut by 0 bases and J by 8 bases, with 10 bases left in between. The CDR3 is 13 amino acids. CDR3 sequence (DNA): TGTGCCAGCAGCCAAGAGTCCTCGGGAGGCTACACCTTC. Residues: CASSQESSGGYTF.

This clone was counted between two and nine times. CDR3 bases: TGCGCCAGCAGCCCCAGCCCGACAGGGGACAATGAGCAGTTCTTC. The encoded protein is CASSPSPTGDNEQFF. The chain links TRBV5-1 to TRBJ2-1, with TRBD1 matching over 8 bases. V shed 4 bases, J shed 5 bases, and the junction held 8 bases outside the gene matches. The CDR3 is made up of 15 amino acids. Per germline, CDR1 SGHRS and CDR2 YFSETQ. Drawing the rest from reference TRBV5-1 and TRBJ2-1, the complete variable domain is KAGVTQTPRYLIKTRGQQVTLSCSPISGHRSVSWYQQTPGQGLQFLFEYFSETQRNKGNFPGRFSGRQFSNSRSEMNVSTLELGDSALYLCASSPSPTGDNEQFFGPGTRLTVL.

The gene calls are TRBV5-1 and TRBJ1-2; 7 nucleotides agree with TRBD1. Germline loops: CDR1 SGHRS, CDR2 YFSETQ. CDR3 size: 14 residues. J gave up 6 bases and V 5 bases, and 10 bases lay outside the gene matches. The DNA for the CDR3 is TGCGCCAGCAGAGCCGGGACAGAATTAAATGGCTACACCTTC. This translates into CASRAGTELNGYTF.

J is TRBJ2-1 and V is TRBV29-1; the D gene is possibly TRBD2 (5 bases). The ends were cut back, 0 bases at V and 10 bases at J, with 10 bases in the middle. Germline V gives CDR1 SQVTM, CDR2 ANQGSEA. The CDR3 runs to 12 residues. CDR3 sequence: CSVEEQPGEQFF. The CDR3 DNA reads TGCAGCGTTGAAGAGCAACCGGGAGAGCAGTTCTTC.

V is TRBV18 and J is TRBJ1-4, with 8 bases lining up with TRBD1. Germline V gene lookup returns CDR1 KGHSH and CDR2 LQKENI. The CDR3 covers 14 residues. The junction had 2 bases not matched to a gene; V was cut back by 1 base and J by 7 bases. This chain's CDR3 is CASSPLQGAEKLFF. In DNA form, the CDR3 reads TGTGCCAGCTCACCACTGCAGGGGGCTGAAAAACTGTTTTTT.

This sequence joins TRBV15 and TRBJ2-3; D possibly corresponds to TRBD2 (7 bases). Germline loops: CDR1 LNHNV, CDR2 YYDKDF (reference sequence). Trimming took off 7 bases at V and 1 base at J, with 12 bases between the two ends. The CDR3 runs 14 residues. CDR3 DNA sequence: TGTGCCACCAAAGCCGGGGGGCGCACAGATACGCAGTATTTT. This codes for CATKAGGRTDTQYF.

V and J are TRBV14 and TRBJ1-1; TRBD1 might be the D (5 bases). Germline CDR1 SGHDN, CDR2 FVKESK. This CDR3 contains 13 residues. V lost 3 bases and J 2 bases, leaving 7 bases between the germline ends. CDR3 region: CASSQGPNTEAFF. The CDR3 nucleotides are TGTGCCAGCAGCCAGGGGCCTAACACTGAAGCTTTCTTT.

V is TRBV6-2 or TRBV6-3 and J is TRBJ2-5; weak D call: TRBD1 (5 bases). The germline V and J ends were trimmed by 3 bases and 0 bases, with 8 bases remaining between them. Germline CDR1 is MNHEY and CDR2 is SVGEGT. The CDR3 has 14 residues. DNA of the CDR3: TGTGCCAGCAGTTATTTACAGGACCAAGAGACCCAGTACTTC. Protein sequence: CASSYLQDQETQYF.

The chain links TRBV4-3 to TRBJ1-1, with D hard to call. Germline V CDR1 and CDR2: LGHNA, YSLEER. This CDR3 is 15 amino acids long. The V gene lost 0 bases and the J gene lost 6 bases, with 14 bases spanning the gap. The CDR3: CASSQDIGGEPEAFF. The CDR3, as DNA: TGCGCCAGCAGCCAAGATATCGGCGGGGAGCCTGAAGCTTTCTTT.

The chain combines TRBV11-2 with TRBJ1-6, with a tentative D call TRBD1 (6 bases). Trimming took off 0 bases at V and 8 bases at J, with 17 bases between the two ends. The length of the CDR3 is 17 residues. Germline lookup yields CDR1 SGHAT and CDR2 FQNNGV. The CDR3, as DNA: TGTGCCAGCAGCTTAGAGACCGGCAGGGGTTGGTATTCACCCCTCCACTTT. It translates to CASSLETGRGWYSPLHF.

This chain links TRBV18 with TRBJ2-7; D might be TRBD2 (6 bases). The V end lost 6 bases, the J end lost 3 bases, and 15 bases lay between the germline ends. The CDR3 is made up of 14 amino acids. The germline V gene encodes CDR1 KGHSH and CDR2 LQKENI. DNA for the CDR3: TGTGCCAGCTCCACCAGCGGGTCGAACTACGAGCAGTACTTC. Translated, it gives CASSTSGSNYEQYF.

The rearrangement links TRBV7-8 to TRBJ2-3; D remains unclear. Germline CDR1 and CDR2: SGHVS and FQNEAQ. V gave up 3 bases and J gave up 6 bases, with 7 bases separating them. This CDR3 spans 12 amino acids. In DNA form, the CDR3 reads TGTGCCAGCAGCTTCCTCCGGGATACGCAGTATTTT. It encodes CASSFLRDTQYF.

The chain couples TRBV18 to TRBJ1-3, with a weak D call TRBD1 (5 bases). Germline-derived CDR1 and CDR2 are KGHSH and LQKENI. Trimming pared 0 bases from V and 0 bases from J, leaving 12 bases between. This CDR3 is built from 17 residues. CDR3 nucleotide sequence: TGTGCCAGCTCACCACCAGGACAACAGATCTCTGGAAACACCATATATTTT. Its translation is CASSPPGQQISGNTIYF.

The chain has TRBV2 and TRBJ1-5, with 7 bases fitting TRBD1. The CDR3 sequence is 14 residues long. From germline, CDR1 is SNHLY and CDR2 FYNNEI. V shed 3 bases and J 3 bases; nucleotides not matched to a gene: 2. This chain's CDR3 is CASSETGLNQPQHF. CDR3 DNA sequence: TGTGCCAGCAGTGAGACAGGGCTCAATCAGCCCCAGCATTTT.

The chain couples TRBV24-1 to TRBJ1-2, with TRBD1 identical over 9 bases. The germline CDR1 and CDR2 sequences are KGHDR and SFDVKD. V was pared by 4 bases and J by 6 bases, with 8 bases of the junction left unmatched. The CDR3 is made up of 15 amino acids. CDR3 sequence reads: CATSEPGQGRNGYTF. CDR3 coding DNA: TGTGCCACCAGTGAACCGGGACAGGGAAGGAATGGCTACACCTTC.

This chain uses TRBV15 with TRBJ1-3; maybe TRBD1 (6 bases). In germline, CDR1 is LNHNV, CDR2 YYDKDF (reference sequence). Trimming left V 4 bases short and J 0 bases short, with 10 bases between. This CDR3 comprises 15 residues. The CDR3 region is CATSKDSSSGNTIYF. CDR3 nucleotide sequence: TGTGCCACCAGCAAGGACAGCTCCTCTGGAAACACCATATATTTT.

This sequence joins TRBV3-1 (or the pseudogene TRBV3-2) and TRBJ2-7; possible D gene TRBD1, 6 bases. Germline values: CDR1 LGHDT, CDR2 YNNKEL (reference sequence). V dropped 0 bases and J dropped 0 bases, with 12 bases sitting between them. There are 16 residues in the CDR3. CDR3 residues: CASSQEGAYLSYEQYF. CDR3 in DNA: TGTGCCAGCAGCCAAGAGGGGGCTTACCTCTCCTACGAGCAGTACTTC.

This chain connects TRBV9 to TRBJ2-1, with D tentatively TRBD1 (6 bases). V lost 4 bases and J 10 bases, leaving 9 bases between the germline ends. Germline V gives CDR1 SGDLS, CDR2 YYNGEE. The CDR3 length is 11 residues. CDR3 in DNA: TGTGCCAGCAGCACTAGGGGGGAGCAGTTCTTC. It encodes CASSTRGEQFF.

DNA for the CDR3: TGTGCCAGTAGCGACAGATATGAAGCTTTCTTT. Its protein product is CASSDRYEAFF. The chain joins TRBV19 to TRBJ1-1; possibly TRBD1 for D (5 bases). Trimming took off 6 bases at V and 7 bases at J, with 9 bases between the two ends. CDR3 size: 11 residues. In germline, CDR1 is LNHDA, CDR2 SQIVND (reference sequence). The full variable domain, its missing parts supplied by reference TRBV19 and TRBJ1-1, is DGGITQSPKYLFRKEGQNVTLSCEQNLNHDAMYWYRQDPGQGLRLIYYSQIVNDFQKGDIAEGYSVSREKKESFPLTVTSAQKNPTAFYLCASSDRYEAFFGQGTRLTVV.

Here the CDR3 reads CASTTMGQGYEQYF. CDR3 nucleotides: TGTGCCAGCACCACGATGGGGCAGGGATACGAGCAGTACTTC. V is TRBV7-8 and J is TRBJ2-7; D might be TRBD1 (5 bases). The length of the CDR3 is 14 residues. Between the trimmed V and J ends, which lost 7 bases and 4 bases, there was a span of 17 bases. Per germline, CDR1 SGHVS and CDR2 FQNEAQ.

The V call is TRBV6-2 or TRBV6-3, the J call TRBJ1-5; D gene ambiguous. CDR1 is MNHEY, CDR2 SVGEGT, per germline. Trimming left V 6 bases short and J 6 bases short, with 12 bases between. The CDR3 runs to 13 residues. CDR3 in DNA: TGTGCCAGCAGCCCTAGAACCGGTCAGCCCCAGCATTTT. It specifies CASSPRTGQPQHF.

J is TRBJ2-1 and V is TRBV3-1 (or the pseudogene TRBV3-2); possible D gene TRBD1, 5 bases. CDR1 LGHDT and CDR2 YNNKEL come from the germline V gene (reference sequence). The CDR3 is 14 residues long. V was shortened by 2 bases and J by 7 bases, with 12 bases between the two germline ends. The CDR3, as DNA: TGTGCCAGCAGCCAAAATCAGGGTGGGAATGAGCAGTTCTTC. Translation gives CASSQNQGGNEQFF.